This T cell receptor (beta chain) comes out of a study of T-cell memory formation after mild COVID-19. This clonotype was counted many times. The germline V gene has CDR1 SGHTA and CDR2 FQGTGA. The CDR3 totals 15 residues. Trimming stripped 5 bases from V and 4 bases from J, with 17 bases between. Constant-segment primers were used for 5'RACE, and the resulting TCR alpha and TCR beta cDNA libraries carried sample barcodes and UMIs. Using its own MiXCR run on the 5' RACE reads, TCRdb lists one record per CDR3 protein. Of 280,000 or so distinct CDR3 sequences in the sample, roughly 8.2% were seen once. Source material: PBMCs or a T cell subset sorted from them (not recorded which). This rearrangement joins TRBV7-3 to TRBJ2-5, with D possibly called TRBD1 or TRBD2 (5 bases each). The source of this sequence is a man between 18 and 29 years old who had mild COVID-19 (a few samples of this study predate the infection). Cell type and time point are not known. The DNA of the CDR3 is TGTGCCAGCAGCCTCTCCGGGACCCTGGGAGAGACCCAGTACTTC. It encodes CASSLSGTLGETQYF.